The table lists the clone carrying this T cell receptor beta chain with a few counts. Its antigen is still unknown. The sample belongs to a study of T cell repertoires in cytomegalovirus infection. Per germline, CDR1 MNHEY and CDR2 SVGEGT. The CDR3 totals 15 residues. The V gene end was trimmed by 6 bases and the J gene end by 7 bases; junction bases not matched to a gene: 8. Study conclusions and caveats: Using cumulative public TCR beta family frequency, the authors identified those who carried CMV together with the relevant HLA.

TCRdb re-derived calls from the reads in MiXCR, one entry per CDR3 protein. The sample has around 260,000 distinct CDR3 sequences, about 25% seen once. The receptor was isolated from a human donor in good health (CMV status not recorded). Some clones in this sample may be carry-over from other donors' samples. The chain is built from TRBV6-2 or TRBV6-3 and TRBJ2-1; TRBD2 aligns across 11 bases. Sample: PBMCs. For the CDR3, the DNA is TGTGCCAGCAGCCGACTTAGCGGGAGGGGGAATGAGCAGTTCTTC. Amino acids: CASSRLSGRGNEQFF.